A selection of T cell receptor beta chains follows, all from one sample in a study of OX40 agonist ivuxolimab in advanced cancers. The method was immunoSEQ multiplex PCR; TCRdb's version includes in-frame clones alone and lacks a portion of them. The table shows about 99,000 clones, with roughly 90% occurring only once. The sample in question was CD4+ or CD8+ T cells sorted from blood, obtained in a trial of the OX40 agonist ivuxolimab. The receptors come from an adult with an advanced solid tumor such as melanoma, head and neck, liver or kidney cancer. Both conserved end residues are part of each CDR3. Fields, in order: J gene, D gene, clone size, V gene, CDR3 protein, CDR3 DNA. D genes are given only for firm matches. Some rows have no size entry. The others give once, few or many, or a class for an expanded clone.

j_gene: TRBJ2-5
d_gene: TRBD2
abundance: once
v_gene: TRBV28
CDR3aa: CASSLWGLGEGRETQYF
CDR3nt: TGTGCCAGCAGTTTATGGGGTCTGGGGGAGGGCCGAGAGACCCAGTACTTC

j_gene: TRBJ1-5
d_gene: NA
abundance: NA
v_gene: TRBV28
CDR3aa: CASSFGSQPQHF
CDR3nt: TGTGCCAGCAGTTTTGGGAGTCAGCCCCAGCATTTT

j_gene: TRBJ2-3
d_gene: NA
abundance: once
v_gene: TRBV5-1
CDR3aa: CASSVTDTQYF
CDR3nt: TGCGCCAGCTCCGTAACAGATACGCAGTATTTT

j_gene: TRBJ1-1
d_gene: NA
abundance: NA
v_gene: TRBV5-8
CDR3aa: CASSPYTEAFF
CDR3nt: TGTGCCAGCAGCCCCTACACTGAAGCTTTCTTT

j_gene: TRBJ2-1
d_gene: TRBD1
abundance: NA
v_gene: TRBV15
CDR3aa: CATSRDSGQGEFF
CDR3nt: TGTGCCACCAGCAGAGATTCGGGACAGGGTGAGTTCTTC

j_gene: TRBJ2-1
d_gene: TRBD2
abundance: NA
v_gene: TRBV19
CDR3aa: CASSRWTSGNSYNEQFF
CDR3nt: TGTGCCAGTAGTCGATGGACTAGCGGCAACTCCTACAATGAGCAGTTCTTC

j_gene: TRBJ2-1
d_gene: TRBD2
abundance: NA
v_gene: TRBV11-2
CDR3aa: CASSSVGRNEQFF
CDR3nt: TGTGCCAGCAGCTCGGTCGGGAGGAATGAGCAGTTCTTC

j_gene: TRBJ2-7
d_gene: NA
abundance: NA
v_gene: TRBV5-1
CDR3aa: CASSLRTASPYEQYF
CDR3nt: TGCGCCAGCAGCTTGAGGACAGCCTCCCCCTACGAGCAGTACTTC

j_gene: TRBJ2-3
d_gene: NA
abundance: NA
v_gene: TRBV9
CDR3aa: CASSAFQDTQYF
CDR3nt: TGTGCCAGCAGCGCCTTTCAAGATACGCAGTATTTT

j_gene: TRBJ2-7
d_gene: TRBD1
abundance: NA
v_gene: TRBV27
CDR3aa: CASSSGQGTPTEQYF
CDR3nt: TGTGCCAGCAGTTCCGGACAGGGGACCCCAACCGAGCAGTACTTC

j_gene: TRBJ1-2
d_gene: TRBD1
abundance: NA
v_gene: TRBV18
CDR3aa: CASSPDRGNSYTF
CDR3nt: TGTGCCAGCTCACCGGACAGGGGAAATAGCTACACCTTC

j_gene: TRBJ2-5
d_gene: NA
abundance: NA
v_gene: TRBV6-1
CDR3aa: CASKEHPWRETQYF
CDR3nt: TGTGCCAGCAAAGAACACCCGTGGCGAGAGACCCAGTACTTC

j_gene: TRBJ1-2
d_gene: NA
abundance: NA
v_gene: TRBV4-1
CDR3aa: CASSQFTGRGYTF
CDR3nt: TGCGCCAGCAGCCAATTTACAGGAAGGGGCTACACCTTC

j_gene: TRBJ2-2
d_gene: NA
abundance: NA
v_gene: TRBV9
CDR3aa: CASSAQGMLGELFF
CDR3nt: TGTGCCAGCAGCGCACAGGGAATGCTCGGGGAGCTGTTTTTT

j_gene: TRBJ1-5
d_gene: NA
abundance: NA
v_gene: TRBV7-2
CDR3aa: CASSPSDNQPQHF
CDR3nt: TGTGCCAGCAGCCCCTCGGACAATCAGCCCCAGCATTTT

j_gene: TRBJ2-5
d_gene: NA
abundance: NA
v_gene: TRBV11-2
CDR3aa: CASSFVQGGETQYF
CDR3nt: TGTGCCAGCAGCTTTGTACAGGGAGGTGAGACCCAGTACTTC

j_gene: TRBJ2-5
d_gene: NA
abundance: NA
v_gene: TRBV6-6
CDR3aa: CASSYSTRLETQYF
CDR3nt: TGTGCCAGCAGTTACTCGACTAGGCTGGAGACCCAGTACTTC

j_gene: TRBJ2-7
d_gene: NA
abundance: NA
v_gene: TRBV7-5
CDR3aa: CARSPGTEYYEQYF
CDR3nt: TGTGCCAGAAGCCCCGGGACAGAGTACTACGAGCAGTACTTC

j_gene: TRBJ2-1
d_gene: NA
abundance: NA
v_gene: TRBV6-6
CDR3aa: CASRLDRGANEQFF
CDR3nt: TGTGCCAGCAGGCTGGATCGGGGAGCCAATGAGCAGTTCTTC

j_gene: TRBJ2-7
d_gene: NA
abundance: NA
v_gene: TRBV7-8
CDR3aa: CASSQRGTTGTPSEQYF
CDR3nt: TGTGCCAGCAGCCAAAGAGGGACGACGGGAACCCCTTCCGAGCAGTACTTC

j_gene: TRBJ1-1
d_gene: NA
abundance: NA
v_gene: TRBV19
CDR3aa: CASSARGSDAEAFF
CDR3nt: TGTGCCAGTAGTGCCCGGGGGTCGGACGCTGAAGCTTTCTTT

j_gene: TRBJ2-1
d_gene: TRBD1
abundance: NA
v_gene: TRBV6-6
CDR3aa: CASKGQGAIAGEEQFF
CDR3nt: TGTGCCAGCAAAGGACAGGGGGCAATAGCGGGAGAGGAGCAGTTCTTC

j_gene: TRBJ2-2
d_gene: NA
abundance: NA
v_gene: TRBV5-6
CDR3aa: CASSLYMSGRGGELFF
CDR3nt: TGTGCCAGCAGCTTGTATATGAGTGGGCGGGGCGGGGAGCTGTTTTTT

j_gene: TRBJ2-1
d_gene: TRBD2
abundance: NA
v_gene: TRBV4-3
CDR3aa: CASSQDPPMTSGSVGEQFF
CDR3nt: TGCGCCAGCAGCCAAGATCCCCCGATGACTAGCGGGAGTGTGGGTGAGCAGTTCTTC

j_gene: TRBJ2-6
d_gene: NA
abundance: NA
v_gene: TRBV10-3
CDR3aa: CAINGGLSSGANVLTF
CDR3nt: TGTGCCATCAATGGGGGCCTCAGCTCTGGGGCCAACGTCCTGACTTTC

j_gene: TRBJ2-5
d_gene: TRBD2
abundance: once
v_gene: TRBV27
CDR3aa: CASSVTSGRSETQYF
CDR3nt: TGTGCCAGCAGTGTAACTAGCGGGAGGTCGGAGACCCAGTACTTC

j_gene: TRBJ1-2
d_gene: NA
abundance: NA
v_gene: TRBV28
CDR3aa: CASTFGGVGYTF
CDR3nt: TGTGCCAGCACATTCGGTGGGGTCGGCTACACCTTC

j_gene: TRBJ1-5
d_gene: NA
abundance: NA
v_gene: TRBV21-1
CDR3aa: CASSKDSRRDRGESNQPQHF
CDR3nt: TGTGCCAGCAGCAAAGATTCCCGGAGGGACAGGGGTGAGAGCAATCAGCCCCAGCATTTT

j_gene: TRBJ2-5
d_gene: NA
abundance: NA
v_gene: TRBV7-3
CDR3aa: CASSLGVGGTQYF
CDR3nt: TGTGCCAGCAGCTTAGGGGTGGGCGGGACCCAGTACTTC

j_gene: TRBJ1-2
d_gene: NA
abundance: NA
v_gene: TRBV11-2
CDR3aa: CASSLVSGTGNYGYTF
CDR3nt: TGTGCCAGCAGCTTAGTGTCGGGGACGGGGAACTATGGCTACACCTTC

j_gene: TRBJ1-5
d_gene: NA
abundance: NA
v_gene: TRBV6-5
CDR3aa: CASSYGGGQPQHF
CDR3nt: TGTGCCAGCAGTTACGGGGGGGGACAGCCCCAGCATTTT

j_gene: TRBJ2-3
d_gene: TRBD2
abundance: NA
v_gene: TRBV11-3
CDR3aa: CASSRGGATDTQYF
CDR3nt: TGTGCCAGCAGCCGGGGGGGAGCGACAGATACGCAGTATTTT

j_gene: TRBJ2-1
d_gene: TRBD2
abundance: NA
v_gene: TRBV19
CDR3aa: CASIHRLAGGQDEQFF
CDR3nt: TGTGCCAGTATCCACCGACTAGCGGGAGGGCAGGATGAGCAGTTCTTC

j_gene: TRBJ2-1
d_gene: NA
abundance: few
v_gene: TRBV2
CDR3aa: CASSEAFAGNEQFF
CDR3nt: TGTGCCAGCAGTGAAGCGTTTGCCGGGAATGAGCAGTTCTTC

j_gene: TRBJ2-3
d_gene: TRBD2
abundance: NA
v_gene: TRBV2
CDR3aa: CASSWTSGRSDTQYF
CDR3nt: TGTGCCAGCAGTTGGACTAGCGGGAGATCCGATACGCAGTATTTT

j_gene: TRBJ2-5
d_gene: NA
abundance: once
v_gene: TRBV7-3
CDR3aa: CASSLMGKKGETQYF
CDR3nt: TGTGCCAGCAGCTTAATGGGGAAGAAAGGAGAGACCCAGTACTTC

j_gene: TRBJ2-6
d_gene: TRBD1
abundance: NA
v_gene: TRBV4-2
CDR3aa: CASSRRQGASGANVLTF
CDR3nt: TGTGCCAGCAGCCGACGCCAGGGGGCCTCTGGGGCCAACGTCCTGACTTTC

j_gene: TRBJ2-5
d_gene: TRBD1
abundance: NA
v_gene: TRBV5-1
CDR3aa: CASSLVRGRETQYF
CDR3nt: TGCGCCAGCAGCCTCGTCAGGGGGCGGGAGACCCAGTACTTC

j_gene: TRBJ1-2
d_gene: NA
abundance: NA
v_gene: TRBV28
CDR3aa: CASRHGQSYGYTF
CDR3nt: TGTGCCAGCCGTCACGGTCAGTCCTATGGCTACACCTTC

j_gene: TRBJ2-1
d_gene: TRBD2
abundance: NA
v_gene: TRBV7-9
CDR3aa: CASSLVRASGRGEQFF
CDR3nt: TGTGCCAGCAGCTTAGTGAGGGCTAGCGGGAGAGGCGAGCAGTTCTTC

j_gene: TRBJ2-3
d_gene: NA
abundance: NA
v_gene: TRBV7-9
CDR3aa: CASRSGLQGRTDTQYF
CDR3nt: TGTGCCAGCAGAAGCGGATTACAGGGCCGCACAGATACGCAGTATTTT

j_gene: TRBJ2-1
d_gene: TRBD2
abundance: NA
v_gene: TRBV4-2
CDR3aa: CASSQDLAGALNEQFF
CDR3nt: TGTGCCAGCAGCCAAGATCTAGCGGGAGCTTTGAATGAGCAGTTCTTC

j_gene: TRBJ2-3
d_gene: TRBD2
abundance: NA
v_gene: TRBV5-6
CDR3aa: CASSFGLAGADTQYF
CDR3nt: TGTGCCAGCAGCTTCGGACTAGCGGGAGCAGATACGCAGTATTTT

j_gene: TRBJ2-1
d_gene: TRBD2
abundance: NA
v_gene: TRBV11-2
CDR3aa: CASSPPGGRASYNEQFF
CDR3nt: TGTGCCAGCAGCCCGCCCGGGGGGAGGGCCTCCTACAATGAGCAGTTCTTC

j_gene: TRBJ2-2
d_gene: TRBD2
abundance: NA
v_gene: TRBV29-1
CDR3aa: CSVYQREYNGELFF
CDR3nt: TGCAGCGTTTATCAGCGGGAGTACAACGGGGAGCTGTTTTTT

j_gene: TRBJ1-4
d_gene: NA
abundance: NA
v_gene: TRBV28
CDR3aa: CASSTPNEKLFF
CDR3nt: TGTGCCAGCAGTACCCCGAATGAAAAACTGTTTTTT

j_gene: TRBJ1-1
d_gene: NA
abundance: NA
v_gene: TRBV28
CDR3aa: CASSFLANTEAFF
CDR3nt: TGTGCCAGCAGTTTTCTGGCGAACACTGAAGCTTTCTTT

j_gene: TRBJ2-7
d_gene: NA
abundance: NA
v_gene: TRBV6-6
CDR3aa: CASSYLQAYEQYF
CDR3nt: TGTGCCAGCAGTTACTTACAGGCCTACGAGCAGTACTTC

j_gene: TRBJ1-2
d_gene: NA
abundance: NA
v_gene: TRBV11-2
CDR3aa: CASSPPGEEGSYGYTF
CDR3nt: TGTGCCAGCAGCCCCCCGGGGGAAGAGGGGAGCTATGGCTACACCTTC

j_gene: TRBJ2-2
d_gene: TRBD2
abundance: NA
v_gene: TRBV25-1
CDR3aa: CASSVAGDTGELFF
CDR3nt: TGTGCCAGCAGTGTAGCGGGAGACACCGGGGAGCTGTTTTTT

j_gene: TRBJ2-2
d_gene: TRBD1
abundance: NA
v_gene: TRBV18
CDR3aa: CASSPQGASTGELFF
CDR3nt: TGTGCCAGCTCGCCACAGGGGGCGAGCACCGGGGAGCTGTTTTTT

j_gene: TRBJ1-1
d_gene: NA
abundance: NA
v_gene: TRBV18
CDR3aa: CASSPPNVKYANTEAFF
CDR3nt: TGTGCCAGCTCACCACCAAATGTTAAGTACGCCAACACTGAAGCTTTCTTT

j_gene: TRBJ1-1
d_gene: NA
abundance: NA
v_gene: TRBV7-9
CDR3aa: CASSFQTGTLRRTEAFF
CDR3nt: TGTGCCAGCAGCTTCCAGACAGGTACCCTCAGGAGGACTGAAGCTTTCTTT

j_gene: TRBJ1-1
d_gene: TRBD1
abundance: NA
v_gene: TRBV6-1
CDR3aa: CASRRQGIGTEAFF
CDR3nt: TGTGCCAGCAGGAGACAGGGGATAGGCACTGAAGCTTTCTTT

j_gene: TRBJ2-1
d_gene: TRBD2
abundance: NA
v_gene: TRBV4-2
CDR3aa: CASSQPGLADNEQFF
CDR3nt: TGTGCCAGCAGCCAGCCGGGACTAGCGGACAATGAGCAGTTCTTC

j_gene: TRBJ2-1
d_gene: TRBD2
abundance: NA
v_gene: TRBV7-9
CDR3aa: CASSSGLAGSALQFF
CDR3nt: TGTGCCAGCAGCAGCGGACTAGCGGGGTCGGCTTTACAGTTCTTC

j_gene: TRBJ2-7
d_gene: NA
abundance: NA
v_gene: TRBV28
CDR3aa: CASSRLEWFDEQYF
CDR3nt: TGTGCCAGCAGCCGGCTTGAGTGGTTCGACGAGCAGTACTTC